The rows below give T cell receptor beta chains drawn from one sample of a study of control samples from healthy donors and cancer patients. Clones were sequenced by immunoSEQ multiplex PCR, and TCRdb holds only the in-frame ones, with some missing. The sample carries approximately 140,000 clones, 80% to 95% recorded once. Source material: blood. The receptors shown here come from a young man in good health. Both conserved end residues are part of each CDR3. D genes are given only for firm matches. For some rows the clone size is stated as once, few or many, or as a class when expanded; others skip it.

clone_size,j_call,d_call,v_call,cdr3_nt,cdr3_aa
-,TRBJ2-3,-,TRBV6-6,TGTGCCAGCAGTTACTCAGATACGCAGTATTTT,CASSYSDTQYF
-,TRBJ1-2,TRBD1,TRBV11-2,TGTGCCAGCAGCCGGACAGGGTGGCAAGGCTACACCTTC,CASSRTGWQGYTF
many,TRBJ1-2,-,TRBV29-1,TGCAGCGTTGGGGGGGGCGGCGCGGGCGGCTACACCTTC,CSVGGGGAGGYTF
-,TRBJ2-2,-,TRBV7-2,TGTGCCAGCAGCTTATTCGGACCGGCCCCAGGTCGGGGGACCGGGGAGCTGTTTTTT,CASSLFGPAPGRGTGELFF
-,TRBJ2-3,-,TRBV30,TGTGCCTGGAGGAGCCGTTATGTCCGGGACTCATCTAGGAGCACAGATACGCAGTATTTT,CAWRSRYVRDSSRSTDTQYF
-,TRBJ2-7,TRBD2,TRBV7-8,TGTGCCAGCAGCTTAGCCCATGCCCGCGGGGGGGCCAGCTCCTACGAGCAGTACTTC,CASSLAHARGGASSYEQYF
once,TRBJ1-2,-,TRBV2,TGTGCCAGCAGACCCTTGAGGCCCGCCAACTATGGCTACACCTTC,CASRPLRPANYGYTF
-,TRBJ1-1,-,TRBV4-1,TGCGCCAGCAGCCAATCCCGGACTCTGAACACTGAAGCTTTCTTT,CASSQSRTLNTEAFF
-,TRBJ2-5,-,TRBV5-6,TGTGCCAGCAGCTTGGGCCCCGGGCCCCAGTACTTC,CASSLGPGPQYF
-,TRBJ1-5,-,TRBV15,TGTGCCACCAGCAGAGAAAGGAGGGGGCAGCCCCAGCATTTT,CATSRERRGQPQHF
-,TRBJ1-2,-,TRBV5-6,TGTGCCAGCAGCTTGAATTGGGGAGGCTACACCTTC,CASSLNWGGYTF
-,TRBJ1-1,-,TRBV5-6,TGTGCCAGCAGCGACCCCGTCCGGACTGAAGCTTTCTTT,CASSDPVRTEAFF
-,TRBJ2-7,TRBD1,TRBV4-3,TGCGCCAGCAGCCAAGAGGACAGGGGGCTGGACGAGCAGTACTTC,CASSQEDRGLDEQYF
-,TRBJ2-3,TRBD2,TRBV24-1,TGTGCCACCAGTGCCCTGCGGGGGGGTCCAGATACGCAGTATTTT,CATSALRGGPDTQYF
-,TRBJ2-7,TRBD1,TRBV5-6,TGTGCCAGCATCTCAACAGGGGGCACGTACGAGCAGTACTTC,CASISTGGTYEQYF